The rows below give T cell receptor beta chains drawn from one sample of a study of blood T cell repertoires in COVID-19. Clones were read by immunoSEQ multiplex PCR, and TCRdb kept only the in-frame ones, dropping some. The table records 130,000 to 150,000 clones, more than 80% of them present only once. Sequences were obtained from peripheral blood. These receptors were collected from a woman of 80 years or more in a cohort sampled during active or convalescent COVID-19. The CDR3 runs from the conserved cysteine through the conserved F or W. Fields, in order: CDR3 protein, V gene, J gene.

CASSLAGTGGQQFF,TRBV5-1,TRBJ2-1
CASSPPQGGSQETQYF,TRBV18,TRBJ2-5
CASSYETGDYGYTF,TRBV6-5,TRBJ1-2
CASSKAPYSSGANVLTF,TRBV21-1,TRBJ2-6
CAPPGRGPGNTIYF,TRBV5-3,TRBJ1-3
CAWSLGQGDVDTQYF,TRBV30,TRBJ2-3
CASSRGTRQETQYF,TRBV3-1/TRBV3-2,TRBJ2-5
CATSRDRTRGNTIYF,TRBV15,TRBJ1-3
CASSFRRGYEQYF,TRBV7-2,TRBJ2-7
CATSRDSNSYNEQFF,TRBV15,TRBJ2-1
CASSQGPVYAGGSTDTQYF,TRBV4-1,TRBJ2-3
CAISGGYGYTF,TRBV10-3,TRBJ1-2
CASSRDRGGEKLFF,TRBV19,TRBJ1-4